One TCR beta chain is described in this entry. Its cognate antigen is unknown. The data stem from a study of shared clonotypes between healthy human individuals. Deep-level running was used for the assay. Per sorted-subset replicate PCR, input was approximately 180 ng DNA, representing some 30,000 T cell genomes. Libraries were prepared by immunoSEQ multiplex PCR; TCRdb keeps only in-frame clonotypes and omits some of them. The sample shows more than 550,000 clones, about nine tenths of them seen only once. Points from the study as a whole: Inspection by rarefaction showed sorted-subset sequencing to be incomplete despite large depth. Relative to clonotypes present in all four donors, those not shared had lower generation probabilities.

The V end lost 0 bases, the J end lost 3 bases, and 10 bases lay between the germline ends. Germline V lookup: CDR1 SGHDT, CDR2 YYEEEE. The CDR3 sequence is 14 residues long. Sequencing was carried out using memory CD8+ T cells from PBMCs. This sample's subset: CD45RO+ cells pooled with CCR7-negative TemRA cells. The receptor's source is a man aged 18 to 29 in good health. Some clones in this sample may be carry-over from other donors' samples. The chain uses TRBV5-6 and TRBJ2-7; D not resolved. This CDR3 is CASSLGSSHYEQYF. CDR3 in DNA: TGTGCCAGCAGCTTGGGTAGCAGCCACTACGAGCAGTACTTC.